The text below deals with one TCR beta chain. The CDR3 is 15 residues long. Losses at the gene ends were 1 base for V and 7 bases for J; bases not matched to a gene: 6. From germline, CDR1 is SEHNR and CDR2 FQNEAQ (reference sequence). Random-hexamer reverse transcription was applied to roughly 0.45 to 1 ug RNA. Multiplex PCR with immunoSEQ amplified the TCR beta CDR3 across 54 Vbeta and 13 Jbeta. TCRdb re-called the immunoSEQ multiplex PCR reads with MiXCR, one entry per CDR3 protein. The sample yields approximately 180,000 distinct CDR3 sequences, roughly 94% seen once. The data stem from a study of CD8 T cells in Susac syndrome. Study at large: The sequenced Susac syndrome patients included about 6 who had clinically active disease and fewer than 10 who were in remission.

This chain joins TRBV7-9 and TRBJ2-7, with TRBD2 matching 11 bases. This clonotype was sampled from a human donor with Susac syndrome. The specimen was CD4+ T cells from PBMCs. The CDR3, as DNA: TGTGCCAGCAGCTTAGACCTAGCGGGGGGTAAAGAGCAGTACTTC. Translated, it gives CASSLDLAGGKEQYF.